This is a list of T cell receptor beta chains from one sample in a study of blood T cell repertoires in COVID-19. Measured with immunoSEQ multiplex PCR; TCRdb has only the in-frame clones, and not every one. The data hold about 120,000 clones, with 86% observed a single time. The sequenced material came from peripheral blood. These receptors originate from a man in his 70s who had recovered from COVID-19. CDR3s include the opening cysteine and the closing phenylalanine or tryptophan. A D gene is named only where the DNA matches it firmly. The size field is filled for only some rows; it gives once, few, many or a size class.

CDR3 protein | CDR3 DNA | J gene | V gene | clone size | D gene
CASSSRTGGSPLHF | TGTGCCAGCAGCTCCAGGACAGGGGGTTCACCCCTCCACTTT | TRBJ1-6 | TRBV13 | - | TRBD1
CASSSTGDNSYEQYF | TGTGCCAGCAGTTCGACAGGGGACAACTCCTACGAGCAGTACTTC | TRBJ2-7 | TRBV28 | - | TRBD1
CASSLYGAGGIQYF | TGTGCCAGCAGCTTGTATGGAGCGGGGGGCATTCAGTACTTC | TRBJ2-4 | TRBV7-2 | - | TRBD2
CASKPLGASYEQYF | TGTGCCAGCAAGCCTTTAGGGGCCTCCTACGAGCAGTACTTC | TRBJ2-7 | TRBV27 | - | -
CASSLAGGYTF | TGTGCCAGCAGCCTAGCGGGAGGCTACACCTTC | TRBJ1-2 | TRBV2 | once | -
CASSQDKRGDTQYF | TGTGCCAGCAGCCAAGATAAAAGGGGAGATACGCAGTATTTT | TRBJ2-3 | TRBV4-2 | - | -
CASADRGRNTGELFF | TGTGCCAGCGCAGACAGGGGACGAAACACCGGGGAGCTGTTTTTT | TRBJ2-2 | TRBV3-1/TRBV3-2 | - | TRBD1
CASRAGGRFYEQYF | TGTGCCAGCAGGGCGGGGGGGCGCTTCTACGAGCAGTACTTC | TRBJ2-7 | TRBV14 | - | TRBD2
CASSLSGSQRGQPQHF | TGTGCCAGCAGCTTGTCGGGGAGTCAAAGGGGGCAGCCCCAGCATTTT | TRBJ1-5 | TRBV5-6 | - | -
CAIPLSGSKSGELFF | TGTGCCATTCCCCTCAGCGGGAGTAAGTCCGGGGAGCTGTTTTTT | TRBJ2-2 | TRBV10-3 | - | TRBD2
CASSRQGALEKLFF | TGTGCCAGCAGTCGACAGGGTGCATTGGAAAAACTGTTTTTT | TRBJ1-4 | TRBV7-9 | - | TRBD1
CASSQEFGSTEAFF | TGTGCCAGCAGCCAAGAGTTCGGTTCCACTGAAGCTTTCTTT | TRBJ1-1 | TRBV3-1/TRBV3-2 | - | -
CASSRSPGRGAGRTEAFF | TGCGCCAGCAGCCGAAGTCCAGGACGGGGGGCTGGACGCACTGAAGCTTTCTTT | TRBJ1-1 | TRBV4-1 | - | -
CASSETWGQAYNEQFF | TGTGCCAGCAGTGAAACTTGGGGGCAAGCTTACAATGAGCAGTTCTTC | TRBJ2-1 | TRBV6-1 | - | -
CASRATSTDTQYF | TGTGCCAGCAGAGCCACTAGCACAGATACGCAGTATTTT | TRBJ2-3 | TRBV9 | - | -
CASGSSGSAKGQYF | TGTGCCAGCGGTAGTAGCGGGTCAGCTAAGGGGCAGTATTTT | TRBJ2-3 | TRBV27 | - | TRBD2
CASSFSPVYNEQFF | TGTGCCAGCAGTTTTAGCCCTGTCTACAATGAGCAGTTCTTC | TRBJ2-1 | TRBV9 | - | -
CASSYSRGGRTYEQYF | TGTGCCAGCAGTTACTCGAGAGGCGGGCGGACCTACGAGCAGTACTTC | TRBJ2-7 | TRBV6-2/TRBV6-3 | - | -
CASTIIGQGENTEAFF | TGTGCCAGTACCATCATCGGACAGGGAGAGAACACTGAAGCTTTCTTT | TRBJ1-1 | TRBV19 | - | TRBD1
CASSFRGRGNQPQHF | TGTGCCAGCAGTTTCCGGGGGAGGGGCAATCAGCCCCAGCATTTT | TRBJ1-5 | TRBV28 | - | -
CASSTFTGGGGNTEAFF | TGTGCCAGCAGTACATTTACAGGGGGCGGGGGAAACACTGAAGCTTTCTTT | TRBJ1-1 | TRBV28 | - | TRBD1
CASRGSYPYEQYF | TGTGCCAGCAGGGGCTCTTACCCCTACGAGCAGTACTTC | TRBJ2-7 | TRBV3-1/TRBV3-2 | - | -
CASSPSPGTDTQYF | TGTGCCAGCTCACCAAGTCCAGGCACAGATACGCAGTATTTT | TRBJ2-3 | TRBV18 | - | -
CAWSVRLGLVADTGELFF | TGTGCCTGGAGTGTACGGTTGGGTTTGGTAGCGGACACCGGGGAGCTGTTTTTT | TRBJ2-2 | TRBV30 | once | -
CASSTGQGGGKPQHF | TGTGCCAGTAGTACGGGACAGGGAGGAGGTAAGCCCCAGCATTTT | TRBJ1-5 | TRBV19 | - | TRBD1
CASSYSRTGTEAFF | TGTGCCAGCAGTTACTCCCGCACGGGCACTGAAGCTTTCTTT | TRBJ1-1 | TRBV6-5 | - | -
CASSHWDRGLEGYTF | TGTGCCAGCAGCCACTGGGACAGGGGTCTGGAGGGCTACACCTTC | TRBJ1-2 | TRBV3-1/TRBV3-2 | few | TRBD1
CASSFGQGGTGELFF | TGTGCCAGCAGTTTTGGACAGGGTGGCACCGGGGAGCTGTTTTTT | TRBJ2-2 | TRBV27 | - | TRBD1
CATSRNRGNEQYF | TGTGCCACCAGCAGAAATAGGGGCAACGAGCAGTACTTC | TRBJ2-7 | TRBV15 | - | -
CASSLAGQGSYEQYF | TGTGCCAGCAGCTTGGCGGGACAGGGGTCCTACGAGCAGTACTTC | TRBJ2-7 | TRBV5-4 | - | TRBD1
CASSKGGDQPQHF | TGTGCCAGTAGTAAGGGAGGGGATCAGCCCCAGCATTTT | TRBJ1-5 | TRBV19 | many | -
CAWRGLLPSSYEQYF | TGTGCCTGGCGCGGCCTCCTTCCGAGCTCCTACGAGCAGTACTTC | TRBJ2-7 | TRBV30 | - | -
CASRETGTGKYEQYF | TGTGCCAGCAGAGAGACCGGGACAGGGAAATACGAGCAGTACTTC | TRBJ2-7 | TRBV6-6 | once | TRBD1
CASSTGTGDSPLHF | TGTGCCAGTAGTACCGGGACAGGGGATTCACCCCTCCACTTT | TRBJ1-6 | TRBV19 | - | TRBD1
CSASGQGADSYNEQFF | TGCAGTGCTAGTGGACAGGGGGCTGACTCTTACAATGAGCAGTTCTTC | TRBJ2-1 | TRBV20-1 | - | TRBD1
CSVERGSYNEQFF | TGCAGCGTTGAAAGGGGCTCCTACAATGAGCAGTTCTTC | TRBJ2-1 | TRBV29-1 | - | -
CASSQARLGSGYTF | TGTGCCAGCAGCCAAGCAAGACTCGGATCTGGCTACACCTTC | TRBJ1-2 | TRBV4-2 | - | -